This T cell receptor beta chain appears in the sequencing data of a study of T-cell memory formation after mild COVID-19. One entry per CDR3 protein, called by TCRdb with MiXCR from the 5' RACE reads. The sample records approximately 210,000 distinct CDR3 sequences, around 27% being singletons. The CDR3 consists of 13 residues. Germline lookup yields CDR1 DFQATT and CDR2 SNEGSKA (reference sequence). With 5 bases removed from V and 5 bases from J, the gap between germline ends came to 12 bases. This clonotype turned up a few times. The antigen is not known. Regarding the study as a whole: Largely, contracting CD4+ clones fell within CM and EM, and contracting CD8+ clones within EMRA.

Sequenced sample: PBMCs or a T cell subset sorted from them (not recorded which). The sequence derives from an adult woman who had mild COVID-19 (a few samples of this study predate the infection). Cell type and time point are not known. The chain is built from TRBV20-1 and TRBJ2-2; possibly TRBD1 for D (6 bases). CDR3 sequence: CSAAQGLTGELFF. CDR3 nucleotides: TGCAGTGCTGCCCAGGGGCTTACCGGGGAGCTGTTTTTT.